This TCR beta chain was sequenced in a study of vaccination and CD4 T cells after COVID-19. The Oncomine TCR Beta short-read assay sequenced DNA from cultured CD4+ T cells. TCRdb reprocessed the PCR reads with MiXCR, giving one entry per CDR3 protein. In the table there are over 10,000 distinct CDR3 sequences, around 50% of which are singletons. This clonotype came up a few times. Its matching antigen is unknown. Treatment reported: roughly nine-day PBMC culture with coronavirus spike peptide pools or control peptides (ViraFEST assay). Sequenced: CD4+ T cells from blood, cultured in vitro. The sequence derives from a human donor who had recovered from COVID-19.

The CDR3 coding sequence is TGTGCCAGCAGCTTAGCGTGGAGGATCGTCGGGGAGACCCAGTACTTC. This codes for CASSLAWRIVGETQYF. The chain couples TRBV7-8 to TRBJ2-5, with D possibly being TRBD2 (5 bases). The CDR3 spans 16 residues. The germline gives CDR1 SGHVS, CDR2 FQNEAQ. V lost 0 bases and J lost 5, with 16 bases in between. The whole variable domain, remainder taken from reference TRBV7-8 and TRBJ2-5, is GAGVSQSPRYKVAKRGQDVALRCDPISGHVSLFWYQQALGQGPEFLTYFQNEAQLDKSGLPSDRFFAERPEGSVSTLKIQRTQQEDSAVYLCASSLAWRIVGETQYFGPGTRLLVL.